This T cell receptor (beta chain) was sequenced in a study of regulatory T cells in long-lasting Graves disease. This clonotype was seen ten or more times. Germline CDR1 and CDR2: SEHNR and FQNEAQ (reference sequence). V was shortened by 3 bases and J by 2 bases, with 13 bases between the two germline ends. CDR3 length: 15 residues. As for time point: newly diagnosed GD, antithyroid drugs for less than 3 months. PBMC-extracted RNA yielded the TCR library. Construction of TCR beta libraries relied on iRepertoire HTBI primers and on Arm-PCR targeting CDR3 regions. TCRdb used MiXCR to reprocess the multiplex PCR reads, holding one entry per CDR3 protein. The sample records 560,000 or so distinct CDR3 sequences, about 16% being singletons. The data were also submitted as part of a second study, on T cells in Graves' hyperthyroidism and ophthalmopathy.

The receptor was derived from a man younger than 35 with Graves disease. The sample was peripheral blood mononuclear cells (PBMCs), taken at new diagnosis, from a patient treated with antithyroid drugs. The chain recombines TRBV7-9 with TRBJ2-5; D is uncertain. The CDR3 DNA reads TGTGCCAGCAGCTTTCTCGGTGGCATACAAGAGACCCAGTACTTC. It specifies CASSFLGGIQETQYF.